This T cell receptor (beta chain) emerged from a study of cytomegalovirus exposure and HLA in healthy donors. Trimming took 4 bases from V and 6 from J; bases not matched to a gene: 1. There are 14 residues in the CDR3. The germline CDR1 and CDR2 sequences are MGHRA and YSYEKL. The PCR made use of 60 Vbeta and 13 Jbeta primers. Libraries were prepared by immunoSEQ multiplex PCR; TCRdb keeps only in-frame clonotypes and omits some of them. The table includes around 130,000 clones, 80% to 85% detected once. Study-wide results and caveats: For presence/absence analyses, sequencing depth was assumed to be roughly uniform across donors. It was fewer than 200 TCR beta chains that were listed as cytomegalovirus-associated. The later analysis indicated that the majority of CMV-associated TCR beta chains appeared HLA-restricted.

As for this clone: Its specificity is not known.

Sequences were obtained from PBMCs. This chain joins TRBV4-1 and TRBJ1-6; TRBD1 aligns across 9 bases. The origin of this receptor is a man aged 18 to 30 in good health and CMV-seronegative. CDR3 DNA sequence: TGCGCCAGCAGCCTACAGGGGGCTAATTCACCCCTCCACTTT. It specifies CASSLQGANSPLHF.